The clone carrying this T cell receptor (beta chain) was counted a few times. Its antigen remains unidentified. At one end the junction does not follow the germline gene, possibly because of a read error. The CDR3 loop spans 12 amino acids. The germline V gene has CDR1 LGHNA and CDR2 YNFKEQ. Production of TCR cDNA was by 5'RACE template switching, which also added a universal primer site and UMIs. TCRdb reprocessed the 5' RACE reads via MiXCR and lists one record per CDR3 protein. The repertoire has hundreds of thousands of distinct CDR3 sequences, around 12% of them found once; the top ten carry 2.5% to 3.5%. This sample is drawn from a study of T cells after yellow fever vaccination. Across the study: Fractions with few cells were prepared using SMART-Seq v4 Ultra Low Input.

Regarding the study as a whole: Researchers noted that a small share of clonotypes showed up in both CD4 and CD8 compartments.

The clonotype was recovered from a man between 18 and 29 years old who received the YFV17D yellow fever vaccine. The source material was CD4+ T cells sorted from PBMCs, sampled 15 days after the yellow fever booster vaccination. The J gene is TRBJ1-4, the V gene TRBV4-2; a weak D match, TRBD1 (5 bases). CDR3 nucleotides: TGTGCCAGCAGCCAAGATGGGACTCTTGAAATTTTT. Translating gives CASSQDGTLEIF.